One sample yielded the 22 T cell receptor beta chains listed below, sequenced in a study of tumor-infiltrating lymphocytes in localized non-small cell lung cancer. Profiling relied on immunoSEQ multiplex PCR, and the TCRdb table lists in-frame clones only, not all of them. The sample records 12,000 to 15,000 clones, about two thirds being singletons. The sequenced sample consisted of uninvolved lung tissue not adjacent to the tumor. These receptors were collected from a human donor with non-small cell lung cancer.

V usage is TRBV29-1 and J usage is TRBJ1-1, with 8 positions matching TRBD1. The CDR3 consists of 15 residues. CDR1 and CDR2 (germline): SQVTM, ANQGSEA. Germline trimming cut 4 bases from V and 2 bases from J; bases unmatched to any gene: 9. CDR3 DNA sequence: TGCAGCGTTGCTCCGGGACAGGTAGCTAACACTGAAGCTTTCTTT. Its translation: CSVAPGQVANTEAFF.

This clone was detected only a few times. In nucleotides, the CDR3 is TGTGCCAGTAGTAAACAGACAGTGAACACTGAAGCTTTCTTT. Translating it yields CASSKQTVNTEAFF. This chain connects TRBV19 to TRBJ1-1, with D possibly matching TRBD1 (5 bases). Germline CDR1 and CDR2: LNHDA and SQIVND (reference sequence). This CDR3 region has 14 residues. V shed 4 bases and J shed 0 bases, with 9 bases lying between them.

The chain employs TRBV6-5 and TRBJ2-7; D gene ambiguous. CDR3 length: 13 residues. Germline V lookup: CDR1 MNHEY, CDR2 SVGAGI. The ends were cut back, 6 bases at V and 1 base at J, with 10 bases in the middle. The CDR3, as DNA: TGTGCCAGCAGGGCCGGGCCATCCTACGAGCAGTACTTC. Translating it yields CASRAGPSYEQYF.

V gene TRBV11-2 combines with J gene TRBJ2-2, with unresolved D. In germline, CDR1 is SGHAT, CDR2 FQNNGV. The CDR3 totals 15 residues. Trimming removed 5 bases from V and 1 base from J, with 11 bases in between. CDR3 nucleotides: TGTGCCAGCAGCCGCAGAAATAAGAACACCGGGGAGCTGTTTTTT. Protein product: CASSRRNKNTGELFF.

This sequence joins TRBV11-2 and TRBJ2-2, with 7 bases aligning to TRBD1. The V gene's germline CDR1 is SGHAT and CDR2 FQNNGV. The CDR3 covers 15 residues. J was trimmed by 0 bases and V by 6 bases; bases with no gene match: 4. The CDR3 DNA reads TGTGCCAGCAGGACACAGGGGCCGAACACCGGGGAGCTGTTTTTT. Residues: CASRTQGPNTGELFF.

The chain has TRBV6-1 and TRBJ1-1, with unresolved D. Germline V gene lookup returns CDR1 MNHNS and CDR2 SASEGT. V lost 8 bases and J 0 bases, leaving 10 bases between the germline ends. The CDR3 length is 13 residues. DNA for the CDR3: TGTGCCAGCCCACCAGACGTGAACACTGAAGCTTTCTTT. It translates to CASPPDVNTEAFF.

This clone was recorded only once. V gene TRBV7-3 combines with J gene TRBJ2-3; TRBD2 agrees at 7 bases. This CDR3 region has 14 residues. Germline V gives CDR1 SGHTA, CDR2 FQGTGA. The J segment lost 2 bases and the V segment lost 6 bases, leaving 5 bases of the junction unmatched. CDR3: CASSPRLATDTQYF. DNA of the CDR3: TGTGCCAGCAGTCCTCGACTAGCCACAGATACGCAGTATTTT.

This chain joins TRBV4-3 and TRBJ1-5; D remains ambiguous. V was pared by 0 bases and J by 5 bases, with 14 bases between. From germline, CDR1 is LGHNA and CDR2 YSLEER. CDR3 length equals 16 residues. CDR3 amino acids: CASSQDWRAAHQPQHF. CDR3 nucleotides: TGCGCCAGCAGCCAAGATTGGAGGGCAGCTCATCAGCCCCAGCATTTT.

J is TRBJ2-5 and V is TRBV5-8; possibly TRBD1 for D (6 bases). Germline lookup yields CDR1 SGHTS and CDR2 YDEGEE. V shed 4 bases and J shed 3 bases, with 10 bases lying between them. The CDR3 covers 13 residues. For the CDR3, the DNA is TGTGCCAGCAGCCGCTGGACAGAAGAGACCCAGTACTTC. It translates to CASSRWTEETQYF.

The chain joins TRBV14 to TRBJ2-7, with a weak D call TRBD1 (5 bases). The CDR3 is 15 amino acids. Germline V gene lookup returns CDR1 SGHDN and CDR2 FVKESK. Trimming pared 3 bases from V and 4 bases from J, leaving 16 bases between. The CDR3 is CASSQQAGHIYEQYF. In nucleotides, the CDR3 is TGTGCCAGCAGCCAGCAAGCCGGACACATTTACGAGCAGTACTTC.

CDR3 sequence (DNA): TGCGCCAGCACCTCGGACAGGGATGGTGGCTACACCTTC. Protein product: CASTSDRDGGYTF. The rearrangement joins TRBV5-1 to TRBJ1-2, with 8 positions matching TRBD1. The J segment lost 7 bases and the V segment lost 6 bases, leaving 8 bases of the junction unmatched. The germline V gene encodes CDR1 SGHRS and CDR2 YFSETQ. This CDR3 comprises 13 residues. The whole variable domain, remainder taken from reference TRBV5-1 and TRBJ1-2, is KAGVTQTPRYLIKTRGQQVTLSCSPISGHRSVSWYQQTPGQGLQFLFEYFSETQRNKGNFPGRFSGRQFSNSRSEMNVSTLELGDSALYLCASTSDRDGGYTFGSGTRLTVV.

V usage is TRBV5-1 and J usage is TRBJ2-1, with 9 bases aligning to TRBD1. J lost 7 bases, V lost 2 bases, and 4 bases had no gene match. This CDR3 region has 14 residues. CDR1 is SGHRS and CDR2 is YFSETQ in the germline V gene. CDR3 sequence: CASSLQGALNEQFF. Here the CDR3 DNA reads TGCGCCAGCAGCTTACAGGGGGCGCTTAATGAGCAGTTCTTC.

This clone was counted a few times. This chain connects TRBV25-1 to TRBJ1-1; D gene uncertain. Looked up from germline, CDR1 is MGHDK and CDR2 is SYGVNS. The CDR3 has 13 residues. V shed 4 bases and J shed 1 base, with 7 bases lying between them. CDR3: CASSVRRNTEAFF. The CDR3 DNA follows: TGTGCCAGCAGTGTTCGGCGGAACACTGAAGCTTTCTTT. The variable domain in full, completed from reference TRBV25-1 and TRBJ1-1, reads EADIYQTPRYLVIGTGKKITLECSQTMGHDKMYWYQQDPGMELHLIHYSYGVNSTEKGDLSSESTVSRIRTEHFPLTLESARPSHTSQYLCASSVRRNTEAFFGQGTRLTVV.

The chain joins TRBV19 to TRBJ2-7; 8 bases agree with TRBD2. Looked up from germline, CDR1 is LNHDA and CDR2 is SQIVND (reference sequence). CDR3 length: 15 residues. Trimming took 6 bases from V and 5 from J; bases not matched to a gene: 12. The CDR3 region is CASRASGWQSNEQYF. The CDR3 nucleotides are TGTGCCAGTAGGGCTAGCGGGTGGCAGAGCAACGAGCAGTACTTC.

V gene TRBV6-6 combines with J gene TRBJ2-5; D is ambiguous. The CDR3 is made up of 14 amino acids. V lost 6 bases and J lost 7, with 18 bases in between. In germline, CDR1 is MNHNY, CDR2 SVGAGI (reference sequence). CDR3 sequence: CASRPLKGKGTQYF. The CDR3 DNA follows: TGTGCCAGCAGACCACTGAAAGGGAAAGGGACCCAGTACTTC.

The chain couples TRBV6-6 to TRBJ2-7; D ambiguous. This CDR3 is 12 amino acids long. Trimming removed 5 bases at V and 6 bases at J, with 11 bases between. Germline CDR1 MNHNY, CDR2 SVGAGI (reference sequence). This CDR3 reads CASSRVASEQYF. CDR3 bases: TGTGCCAGCAGTAGGGTGGCGTCCGAGCAGTACTTC.

The genes are TRBV2 and TRBJ1-2, with 9 positions matching TRBD1. This CDR3 comprises 16 residues. The germline V gene encodes CDR1 SNHLY and CDR2 FYNNEI. Trimming cost V 3 bases and J 2 bases; bases outside gene matches: 7. Here the CDR3 reads CASSEGQGIGNYGYTF. The DNA of the CDR3 is TGTGCCAGCAGTGAGGGACAGGGAATAGGAAACTATGGCTACACCTTC.

This clone was seen a handful of times. This chain uses TRBV28 with TRBJ2-7, with no clear D. This CDR3 has 11 amino acids. Trimming stripped 6 bases from V and 7 bases from J, with 10 bases between. Looked up from germline, CDR1 is MDHEN and CDR2 is SYDVKM. The CDR3 coding sequence is TGTGCCAGCAGCCTTCTTAGGGAGCAGTACTTC. This sequence encodes CASSLLREQYF. Drawing the rest from reference TRBV28 and TRBJ2-7, the complete variable domain is DVKVTQSSRYLVKRTGEKVFLECVQDMDHENMFWYRQDPGLGLRLIYFSYDVKMKEKGDIPEGYSVSREKKERFSLILESASTNQTSMYLCASSLLREQYFGPGTRLTVT.

This clone is deemed medium-sized. V gene TRBV4-1 combines with J gene TRBJ1-1; D gene unclear. Trimming removed 3 bases from V and 6 bases from J, with 14 bases in between. The germline V gene encodes CDR1 MGHRA and CDR2 YSYEKL. There are 14 residues in the CDR3. This CDR3 reads CASSQNDGRPEAFF. CDR3 DNA sequence: TGCGCCAGCAGCCAGAACGATGGGAGGCCTGAAGCTTTCTTT.

As to this clone: The sample contains more than one DNA sequence encoding this CDR3. The chain combines TRBV7-2 with TRBJ1-1; no clear D gene. Germline values: CDR1 SGHTA, CDR2 FQGNSA. The CDR3 extends over 13 amino acids. V gave up 5 bases and J gave up 2 bases, with 9 bases separating them. The CDR3 loop is CASSLSLNTEAFF. CDR3 coding DNA: TGTGCCAGCAGCCTTAGCCTTAACACTGAAGCTTTCTTT.

The CDR3 DNA sequence: TGTGCCAGCACTCAAGGGTTGCTGGGCTACACCTTC. As protein: CASTQGLLGYTF. The chain joins TRBV5-8 to TRBJ1-2; D ambiguous. The CDR3 is made up of 12 amino acids. CDR1 and CDR2 from the germline V gene are SGHTS and YDEGEE. V lost 6 bases and J 8 bases, leaving 14 bases between the germline ends. The whole variable domain, remainder taken from reference TRBV5-8 and TRBJ1-2, is EAGVTQSPTHLIKTRGQQATLRCSPISGHTSVYWYQQALGLGLQFLLWYDEGEERNRGNFPPRFSGRQFPNYSSELNVNALELEDSALYLCASTQGLLGYTFGSGTRLTVV.

J is TRBJ1-3 and V is TRBV30, with D tentatively TRBD1 (6 bases). This CDR3 region has 14 residues. Trimming pared 0 bases from V and 3 bases from J, leaving 9 bases between. CDR1 and CDR2 from the germline V gene are GTSNPN and SVGIG (reference sequence). CDR3 DNA: TGTGCCTGGAGTGTGACAGGATTTGGAAACACCATATATTTT. This gives the protein CAWSVTGFGNTIYF.